The clone carrying this T cell receptor beta chain was observed a handful of times. Antigen unknown. The data were taken from a study of T cells after yellow fever vaccination. Findings of the study overall: A faster peak, day 5 versus 15, was reached by the weaker secondary response.

The germline V and J ends were trimmed by 3 bases and 0 bases, with 15 bases remaining between them. There are 16 residues in the CDR3. CDR1 and CDR2 (germline): SGHDT, YYEEEE. TCRdb used MiXCR to reprocess the 5' RACE reads, holding one entry per CDR3 protein. The table records about 300,000 distinct CDR3 sequences, around 8.6% of them present only once. This sequence originates from a man between 18 and 29 years old who received the YFV17D yellow fever vaccine. This specimen consisted of CD4+ T cells sorted from PBMCs, obtained 5 days after the yellow fever booster vaccination. The rearrangement links TRBV5-6 to TRBJ1-1, with no clear D. CDR3 amino acids: CASSSPRTDLNTEAFF. DNA of the CDR3: TGTGCCAGCAGCTCGCCGAGGACGGATTTGAACACTGAAGCTTTCTTT.